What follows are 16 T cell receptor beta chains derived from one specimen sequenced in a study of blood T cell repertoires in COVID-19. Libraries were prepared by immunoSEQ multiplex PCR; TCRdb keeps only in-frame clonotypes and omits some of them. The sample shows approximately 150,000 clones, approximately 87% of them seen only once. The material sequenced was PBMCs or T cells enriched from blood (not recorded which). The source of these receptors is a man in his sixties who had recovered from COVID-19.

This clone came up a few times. The CDR3 DNA is TGTGCCAGCAGCTTAAATCAGGGAAAACTGTTTTTT. Its translation: CASSLNQGKLFF. The chain couples TRBV11-1 to TRBJ1-4; a possible D gene is TRBD1 (5 bases). The germline V and J ends were trimmed by 2 bases and 10 bases, with 8 bases remaining between them. The germline gives CDR1 SGHAT, CDR2 FQDESV (reference sequence). CDR3 length: 12 amino acids.

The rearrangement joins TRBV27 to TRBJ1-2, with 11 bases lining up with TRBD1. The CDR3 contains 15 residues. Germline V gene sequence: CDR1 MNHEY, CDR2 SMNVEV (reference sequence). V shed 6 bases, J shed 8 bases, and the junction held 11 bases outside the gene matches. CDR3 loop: CASSRTGTGGLGYTF. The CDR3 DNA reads TGTGCCAGCAGCCGTACCGGGACAGGGGGACTCGGCTACACCTTC.

The CDR3 reads CASSFSGDTGELFF. The CDR3 coding sequence is TGTGCCAGCAGCTTTAGCGGGGACACCGGGGAGCTGTTTTTT. The chain employs TRBV11-3 and TRBJ2-2, with 8 bases fitting TRBD2. From germline, CDR1 is SGHNT and CDR2 YENEEA. Trimming at V came to 3 bases and at J to 3 bases, leaving 0 bases not matched to a gene. This CDR3 has 14 residues. The variable domain in full, with the rest retrieved from reference TRBV11-3 and TRBJ2-2, is EAGVVQSPRYKIIEKKQPVAFWCNPISGHNTLYWYLQNLGQGPELLIRYENEEAVDDSQLPKDRFSAERLKGVDSTLKIQPAELGDSAVYLCASSFSGDTGELFFGEGSRLTVL.

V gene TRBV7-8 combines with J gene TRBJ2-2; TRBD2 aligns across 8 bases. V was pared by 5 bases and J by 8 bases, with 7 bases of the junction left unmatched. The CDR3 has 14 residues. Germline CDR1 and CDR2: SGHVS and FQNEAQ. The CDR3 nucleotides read TGTGCCAGCAGCCCCGGGGGGGCCTCTGGGGAGCTGTTTTTT. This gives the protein CASSPGGASGELFF.

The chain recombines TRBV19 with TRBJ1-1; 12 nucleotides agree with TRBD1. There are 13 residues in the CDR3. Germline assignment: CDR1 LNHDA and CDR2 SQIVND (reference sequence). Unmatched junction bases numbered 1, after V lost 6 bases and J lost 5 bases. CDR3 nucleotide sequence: TGTGCCAGTAGGGGACAGGGGGCAACTGAAGCTTTCTTT. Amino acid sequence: CASRGQGATEAFF. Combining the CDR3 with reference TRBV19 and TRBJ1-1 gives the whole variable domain DGGITQSPKYLFRKEGQNVTLSCEQNLNHDAMYWYRQDPGQGLRLIYYSQIVNDFQKGDIAEGYSVSREKKESFPLTVTSAQKNPTAFYLCASRGQGATEAFFGQGTRLTVV.

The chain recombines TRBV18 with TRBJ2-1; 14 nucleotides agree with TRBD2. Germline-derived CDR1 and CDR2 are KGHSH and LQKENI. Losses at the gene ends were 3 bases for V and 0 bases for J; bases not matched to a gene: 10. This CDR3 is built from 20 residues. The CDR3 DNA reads TGTGCCAGCTCACCCACCCTAGGGACTAGCGGGAGCCGCTCCTACAATGAGCAGTTCTTC. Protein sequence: CASSPTLGTSGSRSYNEQFF.

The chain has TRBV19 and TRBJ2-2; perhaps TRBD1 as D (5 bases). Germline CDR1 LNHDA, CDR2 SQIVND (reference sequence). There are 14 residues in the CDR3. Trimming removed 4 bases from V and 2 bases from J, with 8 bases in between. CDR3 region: CASSTDSNTGELFF. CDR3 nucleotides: TGTGCCAGTAGTACTGACAGTAACACCGGGGAGCTGTTTTTT.

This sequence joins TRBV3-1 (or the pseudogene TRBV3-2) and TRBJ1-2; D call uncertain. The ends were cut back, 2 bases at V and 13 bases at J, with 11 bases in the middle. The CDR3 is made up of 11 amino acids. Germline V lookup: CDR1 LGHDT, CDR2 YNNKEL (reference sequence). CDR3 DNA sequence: TGTGCCAGCAGCCAACTCGCTGGGCCCACCTTC. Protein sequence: CASSQLAGPTF.

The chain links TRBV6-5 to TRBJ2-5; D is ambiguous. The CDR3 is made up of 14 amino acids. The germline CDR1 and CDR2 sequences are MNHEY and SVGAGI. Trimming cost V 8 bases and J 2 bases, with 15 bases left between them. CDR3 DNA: TGTGCCAGCTCACGCTATGCGCAACAAGAGACCCAGTACTTC. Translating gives CASSRYAQQETQYF.

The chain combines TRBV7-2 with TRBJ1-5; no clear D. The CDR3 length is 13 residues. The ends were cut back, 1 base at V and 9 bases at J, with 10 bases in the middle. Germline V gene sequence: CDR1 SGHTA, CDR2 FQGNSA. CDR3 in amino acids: CASSLGSSGPQHF. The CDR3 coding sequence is TGTGCCAGCAGCTTAGGTTCCTCCGGGCCCCAGCATTTT.

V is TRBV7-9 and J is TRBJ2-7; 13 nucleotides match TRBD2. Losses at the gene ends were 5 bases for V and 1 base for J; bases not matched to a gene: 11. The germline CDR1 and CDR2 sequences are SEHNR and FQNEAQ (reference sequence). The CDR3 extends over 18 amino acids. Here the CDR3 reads CASSQRYGLAGESYEQYF. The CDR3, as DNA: TGTGCCAGCAGCCAAAGGTATGGACTAGCGGGGGAATCCTACGAGCAGTACTTC.

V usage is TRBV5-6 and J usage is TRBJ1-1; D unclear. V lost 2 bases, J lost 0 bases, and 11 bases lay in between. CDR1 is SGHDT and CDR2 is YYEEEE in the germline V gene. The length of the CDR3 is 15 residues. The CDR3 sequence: CASSFEGGVNTEAFF. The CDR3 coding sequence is TGTGCCAGCAGCTTCGAAGGCGGCGTGAACACTGAAGCTTTCTTT.

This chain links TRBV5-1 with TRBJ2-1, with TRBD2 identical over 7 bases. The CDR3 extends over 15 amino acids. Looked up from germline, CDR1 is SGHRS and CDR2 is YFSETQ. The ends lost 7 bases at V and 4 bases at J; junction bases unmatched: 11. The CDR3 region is CASASGGIRYNEQFF. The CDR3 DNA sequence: TGCGCCAGCGCGTCGGGGGGTATTCGATACAATGAGCAGTTCTTC.

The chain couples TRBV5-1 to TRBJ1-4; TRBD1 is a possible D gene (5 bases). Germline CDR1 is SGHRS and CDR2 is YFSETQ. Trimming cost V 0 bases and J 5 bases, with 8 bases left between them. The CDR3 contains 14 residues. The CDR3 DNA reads TGCGCCAGCAGCTTGGAGGCAGGGAATGAAAAACTGTTTTTT. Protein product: CASSLEAGNEKLFF.

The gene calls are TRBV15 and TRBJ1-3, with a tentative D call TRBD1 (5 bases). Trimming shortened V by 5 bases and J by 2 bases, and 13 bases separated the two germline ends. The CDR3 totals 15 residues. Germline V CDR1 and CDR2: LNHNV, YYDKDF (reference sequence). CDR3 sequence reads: CATSPQGPPGNTIYF. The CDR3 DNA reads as TGTGCCACCAGCCCGCAGGGTCCCCCTGGAAACACCATATATTTT. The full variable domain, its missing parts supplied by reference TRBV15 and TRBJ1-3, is DAMVIQNPRYQVTQFGKPVTLSCSQTLNHNVMYWYQQKSSQAPKLLFHYYDKDFNNEADTPDNFQSRRPNTSFCFLDIRSPGLGDTAMYLCATSPQGPPGNTIYFGEGSWLTVV.

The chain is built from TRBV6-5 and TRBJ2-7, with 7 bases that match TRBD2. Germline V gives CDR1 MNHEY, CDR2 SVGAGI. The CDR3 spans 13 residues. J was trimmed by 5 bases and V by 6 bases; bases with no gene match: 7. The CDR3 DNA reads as TGTGCCAGCAGGGTGGGAGGGTTAAACGAGCAGTACTTC. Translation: CASRVGGLNEQYF.